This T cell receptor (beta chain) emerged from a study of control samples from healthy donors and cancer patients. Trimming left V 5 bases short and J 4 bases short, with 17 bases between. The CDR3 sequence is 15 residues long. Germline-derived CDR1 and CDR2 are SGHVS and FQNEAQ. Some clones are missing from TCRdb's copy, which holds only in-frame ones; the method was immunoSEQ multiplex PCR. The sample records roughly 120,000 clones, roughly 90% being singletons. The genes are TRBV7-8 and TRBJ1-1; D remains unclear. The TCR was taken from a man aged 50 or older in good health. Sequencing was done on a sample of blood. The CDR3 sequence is CASSPGRGVGTEAFF. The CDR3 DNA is TGTGCCAGCAGCCCGGGTCGGGGTGTGGGCACTGAAGCTTTCTTT.